This TCR beta chain was retrieved from a study of cytomegalovirus exposure and HLA in healthy donors. Study conclusions and caveats: Reportedly, a later analysis found an Asian-associated ancestry cluster had fewer N-insertions than the approximately 670-donor mean.

To note about this clone: Antigen: not known.

CDR3 length: 15 residues. J was trimmed by 6 bases and V by 3 bases; bases with no gene match: 2. Germline CDR1 is MNHEY and CDR2 is SMNVEV (reference sequence). The PCR employed 60 Vbeta primers together with 13 Jbeta primers. Clones were read by immunoSEQ multiplex PCR, and TCRdb kept only the in-frame ones, dropping some. The clone table shows around 200,000 clones, with the ten largest holding roughly 1.2%. The TCR sequence derives from a girl between 2 and 10 years old in good health and CMV-seropositive. This chain uses TRBV27 with TRBJ2-1; TRBD2 matches 13 bases. The sequencing sample was made of PBMCs. In DNA form, the CDR3 reads TGTGCCAGCAGTTTGGGGACTAGCGGGATCAATGAGCAGTTCTTC. It is translated as CASSLGTSGINEQFF.